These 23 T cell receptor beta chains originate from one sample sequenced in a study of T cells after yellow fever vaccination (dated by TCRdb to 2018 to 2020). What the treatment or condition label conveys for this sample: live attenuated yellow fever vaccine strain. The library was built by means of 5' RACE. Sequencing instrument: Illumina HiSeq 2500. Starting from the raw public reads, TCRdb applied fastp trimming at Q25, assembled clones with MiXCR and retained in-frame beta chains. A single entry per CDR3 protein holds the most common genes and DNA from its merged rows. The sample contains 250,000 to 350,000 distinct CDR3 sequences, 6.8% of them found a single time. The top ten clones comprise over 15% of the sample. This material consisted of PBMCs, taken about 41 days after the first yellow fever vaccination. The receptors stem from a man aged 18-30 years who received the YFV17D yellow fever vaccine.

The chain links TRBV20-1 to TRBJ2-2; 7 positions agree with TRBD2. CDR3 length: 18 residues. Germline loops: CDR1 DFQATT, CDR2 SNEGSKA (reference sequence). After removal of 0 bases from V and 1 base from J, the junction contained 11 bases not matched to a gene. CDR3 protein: CSARDSSGAVMNTGELFF. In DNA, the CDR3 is TGCAGTGCTAGAGATTCCAGCGGGGCCGTTATGAACACCGGGGAGCTGTTTTTT.

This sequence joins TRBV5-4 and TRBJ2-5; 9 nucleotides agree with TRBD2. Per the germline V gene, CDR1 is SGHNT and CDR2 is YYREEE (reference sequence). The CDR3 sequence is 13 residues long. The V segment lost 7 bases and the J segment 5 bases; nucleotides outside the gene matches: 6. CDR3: CASHSAGGETQYF. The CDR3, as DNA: TGTGCCAGCCACTCGGCGGGGGGGGAGACCCAGTACTTC.

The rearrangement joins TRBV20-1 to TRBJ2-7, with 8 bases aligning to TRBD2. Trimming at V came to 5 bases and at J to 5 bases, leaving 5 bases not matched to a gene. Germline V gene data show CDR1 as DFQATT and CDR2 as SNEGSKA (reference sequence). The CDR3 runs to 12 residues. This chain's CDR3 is CSALSGEHEQYV. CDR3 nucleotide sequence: TGCAGTGCTCTTAGCGGGGAGCACGAGCAGTACGTC.

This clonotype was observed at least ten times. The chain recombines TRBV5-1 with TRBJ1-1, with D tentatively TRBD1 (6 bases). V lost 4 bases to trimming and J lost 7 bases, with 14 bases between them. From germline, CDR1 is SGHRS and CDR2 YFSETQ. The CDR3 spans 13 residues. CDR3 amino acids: CASSPSGALEAFF. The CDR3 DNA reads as TGCGCCAGCAGCCCCTCAGGGGCACTTGAAGCTTTCTTT.

This CDR3 reads CASSPRHRSGNTIYF. The CDR3 DNA reads as TGTGCCAGCAGTCCACGACATCGCTCTGGAAACACCATATATTTT. The chain links TRBV12-3 or TRBV12-4 to TRBJ1-3; D ambiguous. CDR3 length: 15 residues. The V end lost 5 bases, the J end lost 0 bases, and 11 bases lay between the germline ends.

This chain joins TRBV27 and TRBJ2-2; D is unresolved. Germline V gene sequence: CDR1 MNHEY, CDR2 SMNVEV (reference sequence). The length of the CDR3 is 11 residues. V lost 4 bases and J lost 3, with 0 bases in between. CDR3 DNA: TGTGCCAGCAGTTACACCGGGGAGCTGTTTTTT. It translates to CASSYTGELFF.

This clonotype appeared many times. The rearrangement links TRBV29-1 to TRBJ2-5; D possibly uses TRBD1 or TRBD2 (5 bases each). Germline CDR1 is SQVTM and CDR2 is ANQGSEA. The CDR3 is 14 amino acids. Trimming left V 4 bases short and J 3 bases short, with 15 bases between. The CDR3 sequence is CSVAGRLWKETQYF. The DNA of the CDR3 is TGCAGCGTTGCAGGGAGACTCTGGAAAGAGACCCAGTACTTC.

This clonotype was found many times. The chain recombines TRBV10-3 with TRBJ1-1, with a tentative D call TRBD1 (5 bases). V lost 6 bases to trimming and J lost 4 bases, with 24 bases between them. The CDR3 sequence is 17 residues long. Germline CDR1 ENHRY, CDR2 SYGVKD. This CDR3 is CAIRTLTKAGRGTEAFF. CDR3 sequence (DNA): TGTGCCATCAGAACCCTGACAAAGGCAGGGCGCGGCACTGAAGCTTTCTTT.

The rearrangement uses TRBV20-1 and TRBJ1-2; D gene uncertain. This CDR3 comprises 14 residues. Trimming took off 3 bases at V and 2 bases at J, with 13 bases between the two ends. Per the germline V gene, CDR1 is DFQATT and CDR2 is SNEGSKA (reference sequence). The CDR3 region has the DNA TGCAGTGCTAGCAGTGTCAGCTCAAACTATGGCTACACCTTC. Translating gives CSASSVSSNYGYTF.

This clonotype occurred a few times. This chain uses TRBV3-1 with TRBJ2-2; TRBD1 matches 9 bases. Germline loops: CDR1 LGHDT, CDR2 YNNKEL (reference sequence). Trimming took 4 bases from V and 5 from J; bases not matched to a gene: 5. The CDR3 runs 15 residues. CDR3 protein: CASSRTGARTGELFF. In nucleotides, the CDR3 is TGTGCCAGCAGCCGGACAGGGGCAAGGACCGGGGAGCTGTTTTTT. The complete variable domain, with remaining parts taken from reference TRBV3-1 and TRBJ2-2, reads DTAVSQTPKYLVTQMGNDKSIKCEQNLGHDTMYWYKQDSKKFLKIMFSYNNKELIINETVPNRFSPKSPDKAHLNLHINSLELGDSAVYFCASSRTGARTGELFFGEGSRLTVL.

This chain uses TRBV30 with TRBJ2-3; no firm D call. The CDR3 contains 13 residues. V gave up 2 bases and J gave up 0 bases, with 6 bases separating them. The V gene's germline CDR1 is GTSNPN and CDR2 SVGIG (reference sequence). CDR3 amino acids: CAWSYLSTDTQYF. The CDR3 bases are TGTGCCTGGAGTTATCTCAGCACAGATACGCAGTATTTT. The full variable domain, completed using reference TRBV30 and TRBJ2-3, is SQTIHQWPATLVQPVGSPLSLECTVEGTSNPNLYWYRQAAGRGLQLLFYSVGIGQISSEVPQNLSASRPQDRQFILSSKKLLLSDSGFYLCAWSYLSTDTQYFGPGTRLTVL.

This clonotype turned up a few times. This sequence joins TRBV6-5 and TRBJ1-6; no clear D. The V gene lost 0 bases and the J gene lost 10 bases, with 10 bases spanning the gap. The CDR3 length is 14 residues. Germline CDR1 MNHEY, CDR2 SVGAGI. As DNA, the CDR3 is TGTGCCAGCAGTTACTCCGGGGTGAGGTCACCCCTCCACTTT. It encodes CASSYSGVRSPLHF.

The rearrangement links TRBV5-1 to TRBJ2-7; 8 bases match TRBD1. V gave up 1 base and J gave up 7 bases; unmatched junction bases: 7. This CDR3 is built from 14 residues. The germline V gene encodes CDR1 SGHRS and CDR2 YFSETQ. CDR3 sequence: CASSLSQGAPEQYV. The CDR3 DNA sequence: TGCGCCAGCAGCTTGAGCCAGGGGGCGCCTGAGCAGTACGTC.

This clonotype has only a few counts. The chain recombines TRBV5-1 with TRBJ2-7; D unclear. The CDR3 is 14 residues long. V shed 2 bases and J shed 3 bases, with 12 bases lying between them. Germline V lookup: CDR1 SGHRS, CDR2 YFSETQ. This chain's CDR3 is CASSFGGTGYEQYV. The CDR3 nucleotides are TGCGCCAGCAGCTTTGGCGGCACCGGCTACGAGCAGTACGTC.

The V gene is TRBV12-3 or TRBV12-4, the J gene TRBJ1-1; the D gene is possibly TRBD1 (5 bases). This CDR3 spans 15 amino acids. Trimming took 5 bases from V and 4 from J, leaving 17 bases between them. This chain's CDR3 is CASSPSGRVGTEAFF. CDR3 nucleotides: TGTGCCAGCAGTCCGTCAGGGAGGGTTGGCACTGAAGCTTTCTTT.

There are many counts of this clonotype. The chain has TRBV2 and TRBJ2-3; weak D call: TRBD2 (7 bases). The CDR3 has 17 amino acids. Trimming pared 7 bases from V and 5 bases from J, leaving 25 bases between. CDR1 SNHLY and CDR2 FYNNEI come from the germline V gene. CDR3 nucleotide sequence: TGTGCCAGCACCCAAAATAGAGGGGGGGGGCCAGGAGATACGCAGTATTTT. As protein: CASTQNRGGGPGDTQYF.

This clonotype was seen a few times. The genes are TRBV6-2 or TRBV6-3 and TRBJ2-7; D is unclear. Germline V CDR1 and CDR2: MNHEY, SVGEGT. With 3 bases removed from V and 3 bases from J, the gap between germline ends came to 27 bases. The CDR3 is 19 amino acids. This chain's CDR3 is CASSYCGPSCLGPSYEQYV. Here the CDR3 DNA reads TGTGCCAGCAGTTATTGTGGTCCCTCATGTCTGGGCCCGAGCTACGAGCAGTACGTC.

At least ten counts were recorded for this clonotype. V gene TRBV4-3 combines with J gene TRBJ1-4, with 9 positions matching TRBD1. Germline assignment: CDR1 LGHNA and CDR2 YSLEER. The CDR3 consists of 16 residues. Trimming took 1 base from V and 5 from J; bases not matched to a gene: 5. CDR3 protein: CASSQAPGTGNEKLFF. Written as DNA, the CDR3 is TGCGCCAGCAGCCAAGCCCCCGGGACAGGGAATGAAAAACTGTTTTTT.

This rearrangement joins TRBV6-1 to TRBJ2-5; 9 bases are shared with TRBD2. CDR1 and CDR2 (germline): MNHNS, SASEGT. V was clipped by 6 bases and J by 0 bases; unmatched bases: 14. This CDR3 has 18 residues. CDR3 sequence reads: CASSLGSGGPKYQETQYF. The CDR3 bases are TGTGCCAGCAGCCTAGGAAGCGGGGGGCCCAAGTACCAAGAGACCCAGTACTTC.

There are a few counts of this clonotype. CDR3 nucleotide sequence: TGCAGCGTAGATAGCCGTAACCAAGAGACCCAGTACTTC. Its translation: CSVDSRNQETQYF. V is TRBV29-1 and J is TRBJ2-5; D not certain. This CDR3 comprises 13 residues. The germline V gene encodes CDR1 SQVTM and CDR2 ANQGSEA. V was shortened by 6 bases and J by 0 bases, with 11 bases between the two germline ends.

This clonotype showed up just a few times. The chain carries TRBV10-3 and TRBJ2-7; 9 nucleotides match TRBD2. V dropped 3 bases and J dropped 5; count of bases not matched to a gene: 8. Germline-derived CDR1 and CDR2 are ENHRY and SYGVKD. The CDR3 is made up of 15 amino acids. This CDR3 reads CAISDPGLARNEQYF. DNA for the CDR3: TGTGCCATCAGTGACCCCGGACTAGCGAGGAACGAGCAGTACTTC.

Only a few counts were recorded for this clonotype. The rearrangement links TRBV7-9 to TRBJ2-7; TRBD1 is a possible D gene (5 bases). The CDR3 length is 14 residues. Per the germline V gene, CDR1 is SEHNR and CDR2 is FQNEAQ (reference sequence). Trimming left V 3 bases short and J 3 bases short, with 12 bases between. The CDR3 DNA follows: TGTGCCAGCAGCTTGGACACCTCTTTCTACGAGCAGTACTTC. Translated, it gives CASSLDTSFYEQYF.

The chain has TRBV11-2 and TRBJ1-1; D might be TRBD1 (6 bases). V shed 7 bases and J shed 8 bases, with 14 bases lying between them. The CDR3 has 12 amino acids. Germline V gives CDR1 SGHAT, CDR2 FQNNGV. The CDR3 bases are TGTGCCAGCACCGCCCAGGGGTGGGAAGCTTTCTTT. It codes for CASTAQGWEAFF.